What follows are 26 T cell receptor beta chains derived from one specimen sequenced in a study of blood T cell repertoires in COVID-19. Clones were sequenced by immunoSEQ multiplex PCR, and TCRdb holds only the in-frame ones, with some missing. The sample lists around 310,000 clones; roughly 90% were seen once. Sequenced: peripheral blood. These receptors were obtained from a young woman with COVID-19, enrolled during active disease.

The rearrangement uses TRBV7-8 and TRBJ1-6, with TRBD1 matching 11 bases. V shed 5 bases, J shed 9 bases, and the junction held 9 bases outside the gene matches. The CDR3 is made up of 16 amino acids. CDR1 and CDR2 from the germline V gene are SGHVS and FQNEAQ. The CDR3 DNA follows: TGTGCCAGCAGCCCCACCGGACAGGGGGCTAGTTCACCCCTCCACTTT. It specifies CASSPTGQGASSPLHF.

This chain links TRBV7-3 with TRBJ2-2; 8 nucleotides align to TRBD1. Germline trimming cut 6 bases from V and 5 bases from J; bases unmatched to any gene: 8. This CDR3 spans 15 amino acids. The V gene's germline CDR1 is SGHTA and CDR2 FQGTGA. The CDR3 protein is CASRPTGGETGELFF. The CDR3 DNA sequence: TGTGCCAGCAGACCTACAGGGGGTGAGACCGGGGAGCTGTTTTTT.

The chain couples TRBV2 to TRBJ1-1; possible D gene TRBD1, 5 bases. Germline CDR1 is SNHLY and CDR2 is FYNNEI. V gave up 6 bases and J gave up 5 bases, with 16 bases separating them. The CDR3 extends over 14 amino acids. CDR3 coding DNA: TGTGCCAGCAGCCCCTGGACGTCAGGGACTGAAGCTTTCTTT. It yields the protein CASSPWTSGTEAFF.

The CDR3 DNA is TGTGCCAGCAGTCAGGGGGTAGCTTCGGTTGGAAACACCATATATTTT. It codes for CASSQGVASVGNTIYF. V is TRBV28 and J is TRBJ1-3; 7 bases are shared with TRBD1. The length of the CDR3 is 16 residues. The V segment lost 5 bases and the J segment 3 bases; nucleotides outside the gene matches: 10. Germline CDR1 reads MDHEN; CDR2 reads SYDVKM.

The gene calls are TRBV6-2 or TRBV6-3 and TRBJ2-3; 12 bases align to TRBD2. This CDR3 is 16 amino acids long. Germline trimming cut 5 bases from V and 9 bases from J; bases unmatched to any gene: 12. Germline V gene data show CDR1 as MNHEY and CDR2 as SVGEGT. CDR3 nucleotide sequence: TGTGCCAGCAGTCCCCGACTAGCGGGGGCTGGGGGGACGCAGTATTTT. Its protein product is CASSPRLAGAGGTQYF.

V is TRBV19 and J is TRBJ2-1; D is unresolved. V was trimmed by 6 bases and J by 0 bases, leaving 12 bases between them. Germline V gives CDR1 LNHDA, CDR2 SQIVND (reference sequence). CDR3 length: 15 residues. The CDR3, as DNA: TGTGCCAGTAGATTGGGCCCTACCTCCTACAATGAGCAGTTCTTC. Translated, it gives CASRLGPTSYNEQFF.

In DNA, the CDR3 is TGTGCCAGCAGCCAAGATCAGGGGTACAATGAGCAGTTCTTC. Protein sequence: CASSQDQGYNEQFF. V and J are TRBV3-1 (or the pseudogene TRBV3-2) and TRBJ2-1, with D possibly TRBD1 on 6 matching bases. This CDR3 region has 14 residues. CDR1 and CDR2 from the germline V gene are LGHDT and YNNKEL (reference sequence). V lost 0 bases to trimming and J lost 4 bases, with 7 bases between them.

The chain uses TRBV9 and TRBJ1-2, with D tentatively TRBD1 (5 bases). The germline V and J ends were trimmed by 0 bases and 2 bases, with 11 bases remaining between them. Germline V CDR1 and CDR2: SGDLS, YYNGEE. The CDR3 runs to 15 residues. This CDR3 is CASSVGSSGNYGYTF. The CDR3 DNA reads as TGTGCCAGCAGCGTAGGAAGTTCAGGGAACTATGGCTACACCTTC.

V gene TRBV5-1 combines with J gene TRBJ1-4; D uncertain. Germline V lookup: CDR1 SGHRS, CDR2 YFSETQ. Trimming pared 3 bases from V and 0 bases from J, leaving 12 bases between. The CDR3 has 16 residues. The CDR3 DNA follows: TGCGCCAGCAGCTCTGGCAGCGTTGCAACTAATGAAAAACTGTTTTTT. This gives the protein CASSSGSVATNEKLFF.

The V gene is TRBV5-4, the J gene TRBJ1-1, with TRBD1 matching 12 bases. CDR3 length equals 15 residues. Losses at the gene ends were 4 bases for V and 6 bases for J; bases not matched to a gene: 7. Per the germline V gene, CDR1 is SGHNT and CDR2 is YYREEE (reference sequence). The CDR3, as DNA: TGTGCCAGCAGCAGACCCGGGACAGGGGGCTCTGAAGCTTTCTTT. Encoded protein: CASSRPGTGGSEAFF.

CDR3 DNA sequence: TGTGCCAGCAGCCAGGAACCGACAGGGATCTACAATGAGCAGTTCTTC. Its translation is CASSQEPTGIYNEQFF. The V gene is TRBV4-2, the J gene TRBJ2-1; 7 positions match TRBD1. This CDR3 is 16 amino acids long. The junction had 8 bases not matched to a gene; V was cut back by 3 bases and J by 3 bases. Per the germline V gene, CDR1 is LGHNA and CDR2 is YNFKEQ.

The chain is built from TRBV7-2 and TRBJ2-7, with 8 bases identical to TRBD2. J lost 1 base, V lost 1 base, and 3 bases had no gene match. This CDR3 spans 15 amino acids. Looked up from germline, CDR1 is SGHTA and CDR2 is FQGNSA. DNA of the CDR3: TGTGCCAGCAGCTTAGAAACTAGCGGTTCCTACGAGCAGTACTTC. As protein: CASSLETSGSYEQYF.

The chain joins TRBV6-6 to TRBJ1-4; 7 bases agree with TRBD1. This CDR3 is built from 13 residues. V shed 2 bases and J 8 bases; nucleotides not matched to a gene: 2. Looked up from germline, CDR1 is MNHNY and CDR2 is SVGAGI (reference sequence). The CDR3 nucleotides are TGTGCCAGCAGTTACAGGGGGCAGGAAAAACTGTTTTTT. Its protein is CASSYRGQEKLFF.

In its sample, this clone was seen once. This chain joins TRBV7-9 and TRBJ1-1; possibly TRBD1 for D (5 bases). From germline, CDR1 is SEHNR and CDR2 FQNEAQ (reference sequence). CDR3 length: 13 amino acids. Trimming removed 5 bases at V and 1 base at J, with 8 bases between. This chain's CDR3 is CASSQTGNTEAFF. DNA of the CDR3: TGTGCCAGCAGCCAAACAGGGAACACTGAAGCTTTCTTT. The full variable domain, its missing parts supplied by reference TRBV7-9 and TRBJ1-1, is DTGVSQNPRHKITKRGQNVTFRCDPISEHNRLYWYRQTLGQGPEFLTYFQNEAQLEKSRLLSDRFSAERPKGSFSTLEIQRTEQGDSAMYLCASSQTGNTEAFFGQGTRLTVV.

The rearrangement uses TRBV28 and TRBJ2-1; 7 positions match TRBD2. The germline V gene encodes CDR1 MDHEN and CDR2 SYDVKM. V was pared by 6 bases and J by 7 bases, with 9 bases of the junction left unmatched. CDR3 size: 14 residues. DNA of the CDR3: TGTGCCAGCAGAGGGGCGGGAGTAAGGAATGAGCAGTTCTTC. It translates to CASRGAGVRNEQFF. The full variable domain, its missing parts supplied by reference TRBV28 and TRBJ2-1, is DVKVTQSSRYLVKRTGEKVFLECVQDMDHENMFWYRQDPGLGLRLIYFSYDVKMKEKGDIPEGYSVSREKKERFSLILESASTNQTSMYLCASRGAGVRNEQFFGPGTRLTVL.

The V gene is TRBV28, the J gene TRBJ2-1, with a possible D match to TRBD2 (5 bases). The CDR3 length is 14 residues. Germline lookup yields CDR1 MDHEN and CDR2 SYDVKM. V lost 5 bases to trimming and J lost 5 bases, with 13 bases between them. DNA of the CDR3: TGTGCCAGCAGTCTCGGAGGCAAAAACAATGAGCAGTTCTTC. Encoded protein: CASSLGGKNNEQFF. Full variable domain (outside the CDR3, taken from reference TRBV28 and TRBJ2-1): DVKVTQSSRYLVKRTGEKVFLECVQDMDHENMFWYRQDPGLGLRLIYFSYDVKMKEKGDIPEGYSVSREKKERFSLILESASTNQTSMYLCASSLGGKNNEQFFGPGTRLTVL.

V and J are TRBV30 and TRBJ2-1; 9 bases are a match to TRBD2. The CDR3 is made up of 14 amino acids. Germline V CDR1 and CDR2: GTSNPN, SVGIG (reference sequence). The J segment lost 12 bases and the V segment lost 0 bases, leaving 9 bases of the junction unmatched. The CDR3 nucleotides read TGTGCCTGGAGTGTACTCCCGACTAGCGGTATGCAGTTCTTC. Translated: CAWSVLPTSGMQFF.

The V gene is TRBV19, the J gene TRBJ1-2, with D unclear. In germline, CDR1 is LNHDA, CDR2 SQIVND (reference sequence). The V gene lost 6 bases and the J gene lost 2 bases, with 19 bases spanning the gap. This CDR3 region has 16 residues. For the CDR3, the DNA is TGTGCCAGTAGCAATATTCAGACCCAACTAAACTATGGCTACACCTTC. Translating gives CASSNIQTQLNYGYTF.

The chain couples TRBV6-6 to TRBJ1-1, with D maybe TRBD1 (6 bases). Germline lookup yields CDR1 MNHNY and CDR2 SVGAGI (reference sequence). Between the trimmed V and J ends, which lost 7 bases and 0 bases, there was a span of 9 bases. CDR3 length: 13 residues. The CDR3 bases are TGTGCCAGCAACACAGGGATGAACACTGAAGCTTTCTTT. Encoded protein: CASNTGMNTEAFF.

This CDR3 reads CASSFGTGGFYEQYF. For the CDR3, the DNA is TGTGCCAGCAGCTTCGGGACAGGGGGATTCTACGAGCAGTACTTC. The genes are TRBV11-2 and TRBJ2-7, with 11 bases that match TRBD1. CDR3 length: 15 residues. The germline CDR1 and CDR2 sequences are SGHAT and FQNNGV. J lost 3 bases, V lost 3 bases, and 4 bases had no gene match. Based on the CDR3 plus reference TRBV11-2 and TRBJ2-7, the full variable domain is EAGVAQSPRYKIIEKRQSVAFWCNPISGHATLYWYQQILGQGPKLLIQFQNNGVVDDSQLPKDRFSAERLKGVDSTLKIQPAKLEDSAVYLCASSFGTGGFYEQYFGPGTRLTVT.

V and J are TRBV2 and TRBJ1-5; the match to TRBD1 covers 9 bases. After removal of 6 bases from V and 6 bases from J, the junction contained 9 bases not matched to a gene. This CDR3 has 15 residues. Germline assignment: CDR1 SNHLY and CDR2 FYNNEI. The CDR3 spells CASSAGTGIGQPQHF. CDR3 in DNA: TGTGCCAGCAGCGCCGGGACAGGGATTGGTCAGCCCCAGCATTTT.

This sequence joins TRBV19 and TRBJ2-7; tentative D call: TRBD1 (5 bases). Looked up from germline, CDR1 is LNHDA and CDR2 is SQIVND (reference sequence). The CDR3 is 13 amino acids. Trimming shortened V by 6 bases and J by 6 bases, and 15 bases separated the two germline ends. CDR3 sequence reads: CASRTAGFGEQYF. The CDR3 coding sequence is TGTGCCAGTAGAACTGCAGGGTTTGGCGAGCAGTACTTC.

The chain employs TRBV9 and TRBJ1-3; 9 bases match TRBD1. V gave up 3 bases and J gave up 4 bases; unmatched junction bases: 8. Germline V gives CDR1 SGDLS, CDR2 YYNGEE. The CDR3 is 16 residues long. CDR3: CASSARDRGRGNTIYF. DNA for the CDR3: TGTGCCAGCAGCGCCCGTGACAGGGGGAGGGGAAACACCATATATTTT.

The V and J genes are TRBV7-9 and TRBJ2-3; 11 bases line up with TRBD2. Germline loops: CDR1 SEHNR, CDR2 FQNEAQ (reference sequence). The ends lost 1 base at V and 6 bases at J; junction bases unmatched: 3. The CDR3 consists of 15 residues. CDR3 loop: CASSLEGLAADTQYF. Here the CDR3 DNA reads TGTGCCAGCAGCTTAGAGGGACTAGCGGCGGATACGCAGTATTTT.

This clone was found many times. The chain joins TRBV5-1 to TRBJ2-7, with D possibly being TRBD2 (5 bases). Trimming shortened V by 3 bases and J by 0 bases, and 13 bases separated the two germline ends. Germline assignment: CDR1 SGHRS and CDR2 YFSETQ. The CDR3 spans 15 residues. This CDR3 is CASSSADGSSYEQYF. CDR3 sequence (DNA): TGCGCCAGCAGCTCCGCCGATGGGAGCTCCTACGAGCAGTACTTC. The whole variable domain, filled in from reference TRBV5-1 and TRBJ2-7, reads KAGVTQTPRYLIKTRGQQVTLSCSPISGHRSVSWYQQTPGQGLQFLFEYFSETQRNKGNFPGRFSGRQFSNSRSEMNVSTLELGDSALYLCASSSADGSSYEQYFGPGTRLTVT.

V gene TRBV18 combines with J gene TRBJ2-7; 7 nucleotides agree with TRBD1. CDR1 KGHSH and CDR2 LQKENI come from the germline V gene. V lost 5 bases and J lost 1; bases outside the gene matches: 8. This CDR3 spans 15 amino acids. CDR3 region: CASSSTPGQSYEQYF. CDR3 DNA: TGTGCCAGCTCATCGACACCGGGACAGTCCTACGAGCAGTACTTC.